The 15 T cell receptor beta chains below were found in one sample sequenced in a study of glioma-infiltrating T cells after dendritic cell vaccination (dated by TCRdb to between 2015 and 2016). To prepare the library, the immunoSEQ multiplex PCR assay was applied. The source is immuneACCESS, and TCRdb retained only in-frame sequences with V and J called. Part of the clones is not carried over; for the studies checked, unresolved V genes explain less than half of this, and the remainder is unexplained. The sample profile shows roughly 100,000 clones; about four fifths of them were found once. Of the sample, approximately 12% falls within the top ten clones. The sample here was blood, taken before dendritic cell vaccination. The receptors originated from a human donor with glioblastoma.

This clone was seen a few times. This chain connects TRBV5-1 to TRBJ1-4; possible D gene TRBD1, 6 bases. Germline assignment: CDR1 SGHRS and CDR2 YFSETQ. This CDR3 spans 17 amino acids. The V end lost 1 base, the J end lost 4 bases, and 17 bases lay between the germline ends. CDR3 amino acids: CASSLSSLTGLNEKLFF. The CDR3 coding sequence is TGCGCCAGCAGCTTGTCGTCCTTGACAGGACTTAATGAAAAACTGTTTTTT.

This chain uses TRBV4-3 with TRBJ1-2, with D maybe TRBD1 (6 bases). CDR3 length: 13 amino acids. Germline V gene sequence: CDR1 LGHNA, CDR2 YSLEER. Deletions cut 1 base from V and 7 bases from J, with 10 bases between. The CDR3 DNA sequence: TGCGCCAGCAGCCAAGCTCAGGGGTTTGGCTACACCTTC. Translated: CASSQAQGFGYTF.

V usage is TRBV30 and J usage is TRBJ1-1, with 7 positions matching TRBD1. Germline CDR1 GTSNPN, CDR2 SVGIG (reference sequence). This CDR3 is 17 amino acids long. Trimming cost V 3 bases and J 3 bases; bases outside gene matches: 16. The chain's CDR3 is CAWSAPERGLGDTEAFF. DNA of the CDR3: TGTGCCTGGAGCGCACCAGAGAGGGGGCTCGGGGACACTGAAGCTTTCTTT.

This rearrangement joins TRBV5-6 to TRBJ1-2; D possibly corresponds to TRBD1 (5 bases). The CDR3 is made up of 15 amino acids. The V end lost 4 bases, the J end lost 8 bases, and 21 bases lay between the germline ends. From germline, CDR1 is SGHDT and CDR2 YYEEEE. The CDR3 bases are TGTGCCAGCAGCCTAGGACAAGGTCTACCTCTAGGCTACACCTTC. Translation gives CASSLGQGLPLGYTF.

V usage is TRBV6-5 and J usage is TRBJ1-2; 7 nucleotides match TRBD1. V was pared by 2 bases and J by 7 bases, with 13 bases of the junction left unmatched. The germline CDR1 and CDR2 sequences are MNHEY and SVGAGI. The CDR3 covers 16 residues. The CDR3 region has the DNA TGTGCCAGCAGTTACCGACCCGGTGGCCAGGGGGGTGGCTACACCTTC. Its translation: CASSYRPGGQGGGYTF.

This clone showed up just once. This rearrangement joins TRBV12-5 to TRBJ2-1; 8 bases are shared with TRBD1. CDR3 length: 16 amino acids. With V trimmed by 6 bases and J by 4 bases, 11 bases remained unmatched. Germline V CDR1 and CDR2: LGHNT, FRNRAP. The CDR3 spells CASGSPGTGAYNEQFF. CDR3 nucleotide sequence: TGTGCTAGTGGCTCCCCCGGGACAGGAGCTTACAATGAGCAGTTCTTC.

The chain employs TRBV9 and TRBJ1-6; perhaps TRBD1 as D (5 bases). Deletions cut 0 bases from V and 8 bases from J, with 12 bases between. Germline V CDR1 and CDR2: SGDLS, YYNGEE. This CDR3 has 15 amino acids. CDR3 in DNA: TGTGCCAGCAGCGTAGGTTTCTTGGGGCATTCACCCCTCCACTTT. It specifies CASSVGFLGHSPLHF.

This chain joins TRBV9 and TRBJ1-1, with a tentative D call TRBD1 (5 bases). Germline CDR1 and CDR2: SGDLS and YYNGEE. V lost 3 bases to trimming and J lost 3 bases, with 12 bases between them. This CDR3 contains 14 residues. For the CDR3, the DNA is TGTGCCAGCAGCGCCCGGGGGGGGGACACTGAAGCTTTCTTT. Protein product: CASSARGGDTEAFF.

J is TRBJ2-6 and V is TRBV15, with TRBD1 matching 8 bases. The germline CDR1 and CDR2 sequences are LNHNV and YYDKDF (reference sequence). The CDR3 has 18 amino acids. The trim removed 2 bases at V and 0 bases at J, leaving 6 bases unmatched. CDR3 coding DNA: TGTGCCACCAGCAGACCAGGGGGCTCAAGCTCTGGGGCCAACGTCCTGACTTTC. This gives the protein CATSRPGGSSSGANVLTF. Combining the CDR3 with reference TRBV15 and TRBJ2-6 gives the whole variable domain DAMVIQNPRYQVTQFGKPVTLSCSQTLNHNVMYWYQQKSSQAPKLLFHYYDKDFNNEADTPDNFQSRRPNTSFCFLDIRSPGLGDTAMYLCATSRPGGSSSGANVLTFGAGSRLTVL.

The rearrangement links TRBV7-3 to TRBJ2-5, with TRBD2 identical over 13 bases. Germline-derived CDR1 and CDR2 are SGHTA and FQGTGA. Germline trimming cut 5 bases from V and 5 bases from J; bases unmatched to any gene: 8. The CDR3 spans 16 residues. The CDR3 is CASSPRTSGGFETQYF. The CDR3 coding sequence is TGTGCCAGCAGCCCCAGGACTAGCGGGGGATTTGAGACCCAGTACTTC.

The rearrangement links TRBV27 to TRBJ1-1; 8 bases are a match to TRBD1. The germline CDR1 and CDR2 sequences are MNHEY and SMNVEV (reference sequence). This CDR3 comprises 14 residues. J gave up 0 bases and V 5 bases, and 2 bases lay outside the gene matches. The chain's CDR3 is CASSLGQVNTEAFF. CDR3 DNA: TGTGCCAGCAGTCTGGGACAGGTGAACACTGAAGCTTTCTTT.

This clone occurred once. The V call is TRBV5-1, the J call TRBJ2-1, with D possibly matching TRBD2 (6 bases). The V and J ends lost 0 bases and 5 bases respectively, with 9 bases between them. Germline-derived CDR1 and CDR2 are SGHRS and YFSETQ. This CDR3 contains 14 residues. The CDR3 spells CASSLATGDNEQFF. CDR3 coding DNA: TGCGCCAGCAGCTTGGCGACGGGGGACAATGAGCAGTTCTTC.

This sequence joins TRBV13 and TRBJ1-1; a possible D gene is TRBD1 (5 bases). CDR1 is PRHDT, CDR2 FYEKMQ, per germline (reference sequence). This CDR3 spans 17 amino acids. Between the trimmed V and J ends, which lost 3 bases and 3 bases, there was a span of 20 bases. The CDR3 protein is CASSFRRVLMGDTEAFF. The CDR3 DNA is TGTGCCAGCAGCTTCAGGAGGGTCCTCATGGGGGACACTGAAGCTTTCTTT.

The rearrangement links TRBV7-9 to TRBJ2-7; 7 nucleotides align to TRBD1. Trimming removed 5 bases from V and 2 bases from J; junction bases left unmatched: 12. Germline CDR1 is SEHNR and CDR2 is FQNEAQ (reference sequence). This CDR3 has 16 residues. The CDR3 nucleotides read TGTGCCAGCAGCGAACAGGGGAGCGTAGGTACCTACGAGCAGTACTTC. Amino acid sequence: CASSEQGSVGTYEQYF.

The genes are TRBV5-1 and TRBJ1-6; D gene ambiguous. V was pared by 0 bases and J by 7 bases, with 8 bases between. CDR3 length: 14 residues. Per germline, CDR1 SGHRS and CDR2 YFSETQ. The CDR3 bases are TGCGCCAGCAGCTTGGAGGCAGCGAATTCACCCCTCCACTTT. Encoded protein: CASSLEAANSPLHF.